Below, one TCR beta chain is given with its context. As yet, its antigen is unknown. Possible read error: a much larger clone is one base away. A quantitative 5'-RACE method, one with molecular barcodes, was used to make TCR beta libraries. TCRdb re-called the 5' RACE reads with MiXCR, one entry per CDR3 protein. Seen here are approximately 250,000 distinct CDR3 sequences, about 10% observed once, and the top ten hold 2.6%. These data originate in a study of CD8 T cells in ankylosing spondylitis. Findings and caveats of the study: The clones that were linked to disease were reported to be significantly enriched in matched synovial fluid samples from ankylosing spondylitis patients. A TCR beta motif made of about eight highly homologous variants seemed typical of ankylosing spondylitis blood.

CDR3 length equals 14 residues. Germline V lookup: CDR1 GTSNPN, CDR2 SVGIG (reference sequence). The material sequenced was blood, either unsorted or a sorted T cell fraction (not recorded which). This receptor was taken from a male donor with ankylosing spondylitis or in good health (not recorded which). The chain carries TRBV30 and TRBJ2-2; perhaps TRBD2 as D (6 bases). The CDR3 sequence: CARRLSAGTGELFF. CDR3 nucleotide sequence: TGTGCCAGGAGACTCTCAGCGGGCACCGGGGAGCTGTTTTTT.